This entry lists 28 T cell receptor beta chains sequenced from one sample in a study of blood T cell repertoires in COVID-19. Clones were sequenced by immunoSEQ multiplex PCR, and TCRdb holds only the in-frame ones, with some missing. The sample lists 50,000 to 70,000 clones; 70% to 85% were seen once. The sequencing input was peripheral blood. The receptors shown here come from a man in his 70s with active COVID-19.

This rearrangement joins TRBV7-9 to TRBJ1-1; D unclear. Trimming cost V 1 base and J 1 base, with 4 bases left between them. CDR3 size: 13 residues. Germline lookup yields CDR1 SEHNR and CDR2 FQNEAQ (reference sequence). CDR3: CASSLGQNTEAFF. CDR3 nucleotides: TGTGCCAGCAGCTTAGGACAGAACACTGAAGCTTTCTTT.

The sample holds a few counts of this clone. V and J are TRBV30 and TRBJ1-1; TRBD1 aligns across 7 bases. This CDR3 region has 14 residues. With V trimmed by 3 bases and J by 0 bases, 4 bases remained unmatched. Germline V gene sequence: CDR1 GTSNPN, CDR2 SVGIG (reference sequence). The CDR3 is CAWRGGTVNTEAFF. The DNA of the CDR3 is TGTGCCTGGAGGGGCGGGACAGTGAACACTGAAGCTTTCTTT.

V is TRBV5-8 and J is TRBJ2-1, with 8 positions matching TRBD2. The CDR3 has 15 residues. Germline CDR1 reads SGHTS; CDR2 reads YDEGEE. J lost 4 bases, V lost 0 bases, and 3 bases had no gene match. CDR3 DNA: TGTGCCAGCAGCTTGGAACTAGCGGAGTACAATGAGCAGTTCTTC. Protein sequence: CASSLELAEYNEQFF.

This clone showed up just a few times. The V gene is TRBV7-3, the J gene TRBJ2-1; TRBD1 agrees at 10 bases. This CDR3 comprises 14 residues. The germline gives CDR1 SGHTA, CDR2 FQGTGA. The junction had 1 base not matched to a gene; V was cut back by 0 bases and J by 8 bases. CDR3 DNA: TGTGCCAGCAGCTTAACCGGGACAGGGGATGAGCAGTTCTTC. Translated: CASSLTGTGDEQFF.

The chain has TRBV6-1 and TRBJ1-1, with a possible D match to TRBD1 (5 bases). Per germline, CDR1 MNHNS and CDR2 SASEGT. V gave up 3 bases and J gave up 5 bases, with 10 bases separating them. The CDR3 is 13 residues long. The DNA for the CDR3 is TGTGCCAGCAGTGATGGTCGGGGGACTGAAGCTTTCTTT. This sequence encodes CASSDGRGTEAFF.

This clone was picked up one time. The chain uses TRBV3-1 (or the pseudogene TRBV3-2) and TRBJ1-6, with D possibly matching TRBD1 (5 bases). The CDR3 totals 14 residues. Deletions cut 4 bases from V and 4 bases from J, with 8 bases between. Per the germline V gene, CDR1 is LGHDT and CDR2 is YNNKEL (reference sequence). Here the CDR3 reads CASSPRVYNSPLHF. CDR3 nucleotides: TGTGCCAGCAGCCCCAGGGTTTATAATTCACCCCTCCACTTT.

The chain combines TRBV10-3 with TRBJ2-3, with TRBD2 as a possible D gene (6 bases). CDR1 is ENHRY, CDR2 SYGVKD, per germline. V lost 11 bases to trimming and J lost 0 bases, with 9 bases between them. The CDR3 totals 12 residues. CDR3 sequence: CASRGSTDTQYF. As DNA, the CDR3 is TGTGCCTCCCGGGGGAGCACAGATACGCAGTATTTT.

The chain is built from TRBV4-1 and TRBJ2-1; a weak D match, TRBD1 (6 bases). This CDR3 comprises 15 residues. Per the germline V gene, CDR1 is MGHRA and CDR2 is YSYEKL. The V gene lost 2 bases and the J gene lost 7 bases, with 15 bases spanning the gap. The CDR3 region has the DNA TGCGCCAGCAGCCAAAGGGGCTCAACAGGGAATGAGCAGTTCTTC. Its translation is CASSQRGSTGNEQFF.

The J gene is TRBJ1-2, the V gene TRBV5-1; 9 bases are shared with TRBD1. Germline V gene lookup returns CDR1 SGHRS and CDR2 YFSETQ. With 0 bases clipped from V and 1 base from J, the junction kept 7 bases outside the gene matches. The length of the CDR3 is 17 residues. CDR3 DNA: TGCGCCAGCAGCTTGGAGGGACAGGGAGGCCGTAACTATGGCTACACCTTC. As protein: CASSLEGQGGRNYGYTF.

V gene TRBV27 combines with J gene TRBJ2-7; TRBD1 matches 8 bases. Unmatched junction bases numbered 9, after V lost 6 bases and J lost 2 bases. Germline V gives CDR1 MNHEY, CDR2 SMNVEV (reference sequence). The CDR3 is made up of 15 amino acids. The CDR3 sequence is CASRLLTGDPYEQYF. The CDR3 nucleotides read TGTGCCAGCAGACTACTGACAGGGGACCCCTACGAGCAGTACTTC.

This clone appeared a single time. The chain uses TRBV28 and TRBJ2-3, with TRBD2 matching 7 bases. Germline V lookup: CDR1 MDHEN, CDR2 SYDVKM. V shed 6 bases, J shed 0 bases, and the junction held 12 bases outside the gene matches. The CDR3 is 17 amino acids. The CDR3: CASSLKAGTISTDTQYF. The CDR3 nucleotides are TGTGCCAGCAGCCTCAAAGCCGGGACTATCAGCACAGATACGCAGTATTTT.

V gene TRBV2 combines with J gene TRBJ2-2, with D possibly TRBD1 on 6 matching bases. Between the trimmed V and J ends, which lost 6 bases and 1 base, there was a span of 9 bases. CDR3 length equals 14 residues. CDR1 and CDR2 from the germline V gene are SNHLY and FYNNEI. CDR3 loop: CASRRTVNTGELFF. DNA for the CDR3: TGTGCCAGCAGACGGACAGTGAACACCGGGGAGCTGTTTTTT.

The V and J genes are TRBV21-1 and TRBJ1-5. TRBV21-1 is assigned pseudogene status. The CDR3 has 13 residues. CDR3 in DNA: TGTGCCAGCAGCCTACGAGGGAAGGAGCCCCAGCATTTT. This gives the protein CASSLRGKEPQHF.

In its sample, this clone was seen a few times. The chain couples TRBV6-6 to TRBJ1-1, with a possible D match to TRBD1 (5 bases). V lost 5 bases and J 1 base, leaving 17 bases between the germline ends. CDR3 length: 16 amino acids. The V gene's germline CDR1 is MNHNY and CDR2 SVGAGI (reference sequence). The CDR3 DNA sequence: TGTGCCAGCAGTCGAGGGAACGGAAGGGGGAACACTGAAGCTTTCTTT. As protein: CASSRGNGRGNTEAFF.

V usage is TRBV6-2 or TRBV6-3 and J usage is TRBJ2-2; TRBD1 agrees at 7 bases. V lost 6 bases, J lost 4 bases, and 11 bases stayed unmatched. Germline V lookup: CDR1 MNHEY, CDR2 SVGEGT. The CDR3 length is 16 residues. The CDR3 DNA reads TGTGCCAGCAGCCCTCCCCCGGGACAGCCCACCGGGGAGCTGTTTTTT. Its translation is CASSPPPGQPTGELFF.

The chain combines TRBV6-4 with TRBJ2-1, with 7 bases that match TRBD2. CDR1 MRHNA and CDR2 SNTAGT come from the germline V gene. The CDR3 has 14 amino acids. V dropped 0 bases and J dropped 5; count of bases not matched to a gene: 1. CDR3 protein: CASSDSGLHNEQFF. CDR3 in DNA: TGTGCCAGCAGTGACTCGGGACTACACAATGAGCAGTTCTTC.

The gene calls are TRBV4-3 and TRBJ1-4; no clear D gene. Germline CDR1 and CDR2: LGHNA and YSLEER. V lost 5 bases to trimming and J lost 4 bases, with 8 bases between them. The CDR3 is 13 amino acids. DNA for the CDR3: TGCGCCAGCAGCTCCGCGCTTAATGAAAAACTGTTTTTT. Its protein product is CASSSALNEKLFF.

This clone has only one observation. This chain joins TRBV27 and TRBJ2-7; the D is unclear. Germline-derived CDR1 and CDR2 are MNHEY and SMNVEV (reference sequence). The CDR3 is made up of 14 amino acids. V shed 3 bases and J shed 2 bases, with 11 bases lying between them. The CDR3 nucleotides are TGTGCCAGCAGTTTCAGCAGGAATGCCTACGAGCAGTACTTC. Protein: CASSFSRNAYEQYF.

J is TRBJ2-1 and V is TRBV5-6; 15 nucleotides match TRBD2. CDR3 size: 15 residues. The V gene end was trimmed by 3 bases and the J gene end by 15 bases; junction bases not matched to a gene: 10. Germline CDR1 reads SGHDT; CDR2 reads YYEEEE. The CDR3 sequence: CASSSTGTSGRMGFF. CDR3 DNA sequence: TGTGCCAGCAGCTCGACCGGGACTAGCGGGAGGATGGGGTTCTTC.

The CDR3: CASGVASGIGDTQYF. CDR3 DNA: TGCGCCTCCGGGGTGGCTAGCGGGATTGGAGATACGCAGTATTTT. The rearrangement links TRBV5-1 to TRBJ2-3; 9 bases map to TRBD2. The CDR3 sequence is 15 residues long. The germline CDR1 and CDR2 sequences are SGHRS and YFSETQ. J was trimmed by 5 bases and V by 10 bases; bases with no gene match: 14.

The genes are TRBV9 and TRBJ2-1, with 8 nucleotides matching TRBD2. The J segment lost 6 bases and the V segment lost 3 bases, leaving 2 bases of the junction unmatched. The germline V gene encodes CDR1 SGDLS and CDR2 YYNGEE. The CDR3 length is 13 residues. CDR3 protein: CASSASGSNEQFF. CDR3 in DNA: TGTGCCAGCAGCGCCAGCGGGAGCAATGAGCAGTTCTTC.

Regarding this clone: The same CDR3 arises from other DNA sequences in this sample as well. This chain uses TRBV5-1 with TRBJ2-3; D gene unclear. In germline, CDR1 is SGHRS, CDR2 YFSETQ. The CDR3 contains 12 residues. With 4 bases removed from V and 1 base from J, the gap between germline ends came to 4 bases. Here the CDR3 DNA reads TGCGCCAGCAGCCTACGCACAGATACGCAGTATTTT. Translation gives CASSLRTDTQYF. The variable domain in full, with the rest retrieved from reference TRBV5-1 and TRBJ2-3, is KAGVTQTPRYLIKTRGQQVTLSCSPISGHRSVSWYQQTPGQGLQFLFEYFSETQRNKGNFPGRFSGRQFSNSRSEMNVSTLELGDSALYLCASSLRTDTQYFGPGTRLTVL.

The rearrangement links TRBV6-5 to TRBJ2-2, with 13 bases lining up with TRBD2. The CDR3 consists of 16 residues. Germline lookup yields CDR1 MNHEY and CDR2 SVGAGI. The V and J ends lost 0 bases and 8 bases, in that order; junction bases with no gene match: 3. DNA of the CDR3: TGTGCCAGCAGTTACTCGGGACTAGCGGGATCTGGGGAGCTGTTTTTT. It yields the protein CASSYSGLAGSGELFF.

Written as DNA, the CDR3 is TGTGCCACCAGCAGAGATCCCGGGGGTAGCTCTGGAAACACCATATATTTT. This codes for CATSRDPGGSSGNTIYF. This chain uses TRBV15 with TRBJ1-3; TRBD1 might be the D (5 bases). This CDR3 is built from 17 residues. The germline gives CDR1 LNHNV, CDR2 YYDKDF (reference sequence). The V end lost 0 bases, the J end lost 0 bases, and 12 bases lay between the germline ends.

The V and J genes are TRBV2 and TRBJ2-4; 10 bases agree with TRBD1. Germline loops: CDR1 SNHLY, CDR2 FYNNEI. The CDR3 sequence is 13 residues long. Losses at the gene ends were 10 bases for V and 6 bases for J; bases not matched to a gene: 6. The CDR3 DNA follows: TGTGCCACAGCTAGGGACAGGGGAAACATTCAGTACTTC. Its protein is CATARDRGNIQYF.

The V call is TRBV11-3, the J call TRBJ1-1; D is unresolved. CDR3 length: 14 amino acids. Per germline, CDR1 SGHNT and CDR2 YENEEA. V lost 1 base to trimming and J lost 4 bases, with 10 bases between them. The DNA for the CDR3 is TGTGCCAGCAGCTTAGCCGGGGAAGGCACTGAAGCTTTCTTT. This codes for CASSLAGEGTEAFF.

The rearrangement uses TRBV7-3 and TRBJ2-5; D not certain. Between the trimmed V and J ends, which lost 0 bases and 5 bases, there was a span of 7 bases. Germline V gene sequence: CDR1 SGHTA, CDR2 FQGTGA. There are 13 residues in the CDR3. The CDR3 DNA reads TGTGCCAGCAGCTTAACGAATCGGGAGACCCAGTACTTC. Protein: CASSLTNRETQYF.

This sequence joins TRBV6-5 and TRBJ2-7, with 8 bases matching TRBD1. V shed 6 bases and J 3 bases; nucleotides not matched to a gene: 7. CDR1 and CDR2 (germline): MNHEY, SVGAGI. The CDR3 extends over 14 amino acids. The CDR3, as DNA: TGTGCCAGCAGGACAGGGGTCGGAAGCTACGAGCAGTACTTC. It is translated as CASRTGVGSYEQYF.